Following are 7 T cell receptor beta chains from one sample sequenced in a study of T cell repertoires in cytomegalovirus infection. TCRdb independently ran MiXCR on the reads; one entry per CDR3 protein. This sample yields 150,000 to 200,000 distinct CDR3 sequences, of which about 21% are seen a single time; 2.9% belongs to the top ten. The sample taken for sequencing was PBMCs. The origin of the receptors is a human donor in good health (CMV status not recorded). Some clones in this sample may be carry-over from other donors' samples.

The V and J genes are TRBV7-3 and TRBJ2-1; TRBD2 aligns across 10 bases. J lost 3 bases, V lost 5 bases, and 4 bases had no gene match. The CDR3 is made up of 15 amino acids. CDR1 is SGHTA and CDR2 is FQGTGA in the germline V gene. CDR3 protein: CASSLSGGVYNEQFF. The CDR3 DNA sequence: TGTGCCAGCAGCCTAAGCGGGGGGGTCTACAATGAGCAGTTCTTC.

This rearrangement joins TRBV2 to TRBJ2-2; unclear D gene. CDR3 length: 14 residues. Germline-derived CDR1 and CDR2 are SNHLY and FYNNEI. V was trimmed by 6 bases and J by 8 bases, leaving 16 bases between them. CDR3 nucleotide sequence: TGTGCCAGCAGGGATGTAGGCTTCTCGGGGGAGCTGTTTTTT. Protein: CASRDVGFSGELFF.

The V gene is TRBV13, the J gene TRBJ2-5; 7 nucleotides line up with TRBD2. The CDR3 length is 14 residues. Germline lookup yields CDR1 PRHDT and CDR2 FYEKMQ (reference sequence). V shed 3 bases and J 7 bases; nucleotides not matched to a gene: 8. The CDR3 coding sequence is TGTGCCAGCAGCTTCGCGGGGGATCTGGGGACCCAGTACTTC. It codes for CASSFAGDLGTQYF.

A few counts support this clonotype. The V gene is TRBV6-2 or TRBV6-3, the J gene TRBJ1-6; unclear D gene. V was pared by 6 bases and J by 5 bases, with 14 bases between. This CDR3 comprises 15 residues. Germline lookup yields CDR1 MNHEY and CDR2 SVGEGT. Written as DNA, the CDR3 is TGTGCCAGCAGACCCCCGGGCCACAATAATTCACCCCTCCACTTT. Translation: CASRPPGHNNSPLHF.

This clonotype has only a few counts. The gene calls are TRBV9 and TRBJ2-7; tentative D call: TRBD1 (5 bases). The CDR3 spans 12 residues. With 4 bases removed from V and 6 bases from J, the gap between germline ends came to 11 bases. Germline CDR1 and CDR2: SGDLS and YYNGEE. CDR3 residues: CASSSQGAEQYF. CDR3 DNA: TGTGCCAGCAGCTCGCAGGGTGCCGAGCAGTACTTC.

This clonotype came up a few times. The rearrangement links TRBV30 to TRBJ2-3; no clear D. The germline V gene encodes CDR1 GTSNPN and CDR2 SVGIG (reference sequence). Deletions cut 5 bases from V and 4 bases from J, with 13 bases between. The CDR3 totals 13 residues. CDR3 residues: CAWDRRSADTQYF. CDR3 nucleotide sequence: TGTGCCTGGGATCGTCGTTCGGCAGATACGCAGTATTTT.

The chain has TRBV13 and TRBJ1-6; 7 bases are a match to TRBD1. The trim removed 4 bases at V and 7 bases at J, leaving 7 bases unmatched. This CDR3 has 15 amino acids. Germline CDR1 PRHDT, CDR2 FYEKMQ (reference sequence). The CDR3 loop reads CASSWRTGGNSPLHF. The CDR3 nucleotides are TGTGCCAGCAGCTGGCGGACAGGTGGGAATTCACCCCTCCACTTT.